Listed here are 12 T cell receptor beta chains from one sample, sequenced in a study of T cells in Graves' hyperthyroidism and ophthalmopathy. Amplification of TCR beta CDR3 regions was performed using RNA transcripts as template. The TCR CDR3 was amplified in a first-round RT-PCR using the HTBI primer set. One entry per CDR3 protein results from TCRdb running MiXCR on the multiplex PCR reads. The data hold around 580,000 distinct CDR3 sequences, with about a sixth observed a single time. Sequenced material: blood. The source of these receptors is a woman younger than 35 with Graves' hyperthyroidism.

This clonotype appeared a single time. This sequence joins TRBV20-1 and TRBJ1-2; weak D call: TRBD1 (5 bases). The CDR3 has 14 amino acids. Per the germline V gene, CDR1 is DFQATT and CDR2 is SNEGSKA (reference sequence). Trimming cost V 3 bases and J 1 base, with 12 bases left between them. In DNA, the CDR3 is TGCAGTGCTAGGCCCACAGGCCTTAACTATGGCTACACCTTC. Its protein is CSARPTGLNYGYTF.

The chain is built from TRBV24-1 and TRBJ2-3, with 8 bases matching TRBD2. V shed 3 bases, J shed 4 bases, and the junction held 5 bases outside the gene matches. CDR3 length equals 15 residues. CDR1 is KGHDR, CDR2 SFDVKD, per germline. The CDR3 nucleotides read TGTGCCACCAGTGATCCCGGGAGGGCCGCAGATACGCAGTATTTT. It specifies CATSDPGRAADTQYF.

This clonotype has more than one count but fewer than ten. The V call is TRBV6-5, the J call TRBJ2-3; TRBD1 agrees at 7 bases. Trimming at V came to 6 bases and at J to 2 bases, leaving 17 bases not matched to a gene. Germline lookup yields CDR1 MNHEY and CDR2 SVGAGI. CDR3 length: 18 residues. The chain's CDR3 is CASRLRVRQGEPTDTQYF. As DNA, the CDR3 is TGTGCCAGCAGATTACGGGTCCGGCAGGGGGAGCCCACAGATACGCAGTATTTT.

The chain employs TRBV5-1 and TRBJ2-1; 12 positions agree with TRBD2. CDR1 and CDR2 from the germline V gene are SGHRS and YFSETQ. CDR3 length equals 17 residues. V trimming: 4 bases; J trimming: 10 bases; junction bases outside the gene matches: 15. The CDR3 DNA sequence: TGCGCCAGCAGCCCTTTCCCCCTAGCGGGAGGGCAGCAAGAGCAGTTCTTC. Residues: CASSPFPLAGGQQEQFF. The whole variable domain, filled in from reference TRBV5-1 and TRBJ2-1, reads KAGVTQTPRYLIKTRGQQVTLSCSPISGHRSVSWYQQTPGQGLQFLFEYFSETQRNKGNFPGRFSGRQFSNSRSEMNVSTLELGDSALYLCASSPFPLAGGQQEQFFGPGTRLTVL.

The chain carries TRBV4-1 and TRBJ2-2; TRBD1 matches at 9 bases. Germline V gene data show CDR1 as MGHRA and CDR2 as YSYEKL. Germline trimming cut 4 bases from V and 3 bases from J; bases unmatched to any gene: 3. The CDR3 loop spans 15 amino acids. The chain's CDR3 is CASSLRTGDTGELFF. CDR3 DNA sequence: TGCGCCAGCAGCCTCCGGACAGGGGACACCGGGGAGCTGTTTTTT.

The chain employs TRBV19 and TRBJ2-3; 14 bases are a match to TRBD2. Germline trimming cut 5 bases from V and 8 bases from J; bases unmatched to any gene: 9. The CDR3 has 16 amino acids. Germline V lookup: CDR1 LNHDA, CDR2 SQIVND (reference sequence). The CDR3 nucleotides read TGTGCCAGTAGTGGAGGACTAGCGGGAGGCATATTTACGCAGTATTTT. Protein product: CASSGGLAGGIFTQYF.

The sample holds many counts of this clonotype. J is TRBJ2-5 and V is TRBV11-3, with 7 bases aligning to TRBD2. The V gene end was trimmed by 5 bases and the J gene end by 4 bases; junction bases not matched to a gene: 10. The CDR3 totals 15 residues. The V gene's germline CDR1 is SGHNT and CDR2 YENEEA. CDR3 region: CASSQHIGRAETQYF. CDR3 nucleotides: TGTGCCAGCAGCCAACACATAGGGAGGGCAGAGACCCAGTACTTC.

This sequence joins TRBV6-2 or TRBV6-3 and TRBJ2-1; 8 nucleotides line up with TRBD2. Germline assignment: CDR1 MNHEY and CDR2 SVGEGT. V shed 5 bases, J shed 6 bases, and the junction held 9 bases outside the gene matches. This CDR3 is built from 15 residues. CDR3 loop: CASSGETSGPNEQFF. The CDR3 DNA reads TGTGCCAGCAGTGGAGAAACTAGCGGCCCCAATGAGCAGTTCTTC.

The gene calls are TRBV19 and TRBJ2-5, with 11 bases matching TRBD2. This CDR3 comprises 15 residues. With 6 bases clipped from V and 3 bases from J, the junction kept 6 bases outside the gene matches. In germline, CDR1 is LNHDA, CDR2 SQIVND (reference sequence). The chain's CDR3 is CASRPQGLAEETQYF. CDR3 nucleotide sequence: TGTGCCAGTAGGCCTCAGGGACTAGCGGAAGAGACCCAGTACTTC.

The rearrangement links TRBV7-2 to TRBJ1-6, with TRBD1 matching 9 bases. Germline-derived CDR1 and CDR2 are SGHTA and FQGNSA. J lost 3 bases, V lost 7 bases, and 13 bases had no gene match. The CDR3 consists of 18 residues. This chain's CDR3 is CASTGTGFDMLYNSPLHF. CDR3 DNA sequence: TGTGCCAGCACCGGGACAGGGTTCGATATGCTCTATAATTCACCCCTCCACTTT.

In this sample, this clonotype turned up many times. The rearrangement uses TRBV28 and TRBJ2-1, with D maybe TRBD1 (6 bases). Trimming stripped 5 bases from V and 7 bases from J, with 15 bases between. The CDR3 extends over 14 amino acids. The germline CDR1 and CDR2 sequences are MDHEN and SYDVKM. CDR3 amino acids: CASSRDTSANEQFF. In DNA, the CDR3 is TGTGCCAGCAGTCGGGACACCTCGGCGAATGAGCAGTTCTTC. Complete variable domain (other parts from reference TRBV28 and TRBJ2-1): DVKVTQSSRYLVKRTGEKVFLECVQDMDHENMFWYRQDPGLGLRLIYFSYDVKMKEKGDIPEGYSVSREKKERFSLILESASTNQTSMYLCASSRDTSANEQFFGPGTRLTVL.

The V and J genes are TRBV11-2 and TRBJ1-2; D not certain. The germline CDR1 and CDR2 sequences are SGHAT and FQNNGV. V was shortened by 7 bases and J by 4 bases, with 13 bases between the two germline ends. CDR3 size: 13 residues. For the CDR3, the DNA is TGTGCCAGCACCGTGGACGGGATCTATGGCTACACCTTC. It encodes CASTVDGIYGYTF.